The 19 T cell receptor beta chains presented below share a single source sample, sequenced in a study of STAT3 mutations in large granular lymphocyte leukemia. These receptors are not linked to any known antigen. Assay used: immunoSEQ multiplex PCR; TCRdb lists only in-frame clones, some missing. The table shows roughly 10,000 clones, with more than 85% occurring only once. General observations from the study: At least one immunodominant TCR beta clonotype appeared in every T-cell large granular lymphocyte leukemia patient.

The sequencing input was peripheral blood mononuclear cells. These receptors were collected from a man aged 60 to 75 with T-cell large granular lymphocyte leukemia. Some clones in this sample may be carry-over from other donors' samples.

The CDR3 here is CASSFDQTGDTQYF. DNA for the CDR3: TGCGCCAGCAGCTTCGACCAGACTGGAGATACGCAGTATTTT. V and J are TRBV5-1 and TRBJ2-3, with no clear D. V was cut by 2 bases and J by 5 bases, with 12 bases left in between. The CDR3 sequence is 14 residues long. Germline V CDR1 and CDR2: SGHRS, YFSETQ.

The J gene is TRBJ1-2, the V gene TRBV5-1; D may be TRBD1 (6 bases). Trimming shortened V by 2 bases and J by 4 bases, and 12 bases separated the two germline ends. Germline V CDR1 and CDR2: SGHRS, YFSETQ. The CDR3 has 14 amino acids. In DNA, the CDR3 is TGCGCCAGCAGCTTACGGACAGCCTCCTATGGCTACACCTTC. Its translation: CASSLRTASYGYTF.

This clone was counted a few times. The chain combines TRBV5-1 with TRBJ2-2; unclear D gene. The germline CDR1 and CDR2 sequences are SGHRS and YFSETQ. Deletions cut 7 bases from V and 7 bases from J, with 17 bases between. This CDR3 spans 14 amino acids. The CDR3 DNA reads as TGCGCCAGCGGAAGAGAGACATATAACGGGGAGCTGTTTTTT. The encoded protein is CASGRETYNGELFF.

The chain links TRBV7-9 to TRBJ1-2; TRBD1 might be the D (5 bases). Trimming stripped 5 bases from V and 7 bases from J, with 11 bases between. CDR3 size: 12 residues. CDR1 is SEHNR and CDR2 is FQNEAQ in the germline V gene (reference sequence). The CDR3 loop is CASSLNGGGYTF. CDR3 DNA sequence: TGTGCCAGCAGCCTAAATGGGGGTGGCTACACCTTC. Filled out from reference TRBV7-9 and TRBJ1-2, the complete variable domain reads DTGVSQNPRHKITKRGQNVTFRCDPISEHNRLYWYRQTLGQGPEFLTYFQNEAQLEKSRLLSDRFSAERPKGSFSTLEIQRTEQGDSAMYLCASSLNGGGYTFGSGTRLTVV.

This chain uses TRBV30 with TRBJ2-1; D remains unclear. The CDR3 runs to 15 residues. V lost 4 bases, J lost 0 bases, and 13 bases lay in between. The germline V gene encodes CDR1 GTSNPN and CDR2 SVGIG (reference sequence). The CDR3 nucleotides are TGTGCCTGGACGAAGGGTCTTATCTCCTACAATGAGCAGTTCTTC. The encoded protein is CAWTKGLISYNEQFF. Combining the CDR3 with reference TRBV30 and TRBJ2-1 gives the whole variable domain SQTIHQWPATLVQPVGSPLSLECTVEGTSNPNLYWYRQAAGRGLQLLFYSVGIGQISSEVPQNLSASRPQDRQFILSSKKLLLSDSGFYLCAWTKGLISYNEQFFGPGTRLTVL.

This chain uses TRBV5-5 with TRBJ2-7; D unclear. V was clipped by 4 bases and J by 2 bases, with 7 bases between them. This CDR3 has 12 amino acids. CDR1 is SGHKS and CDR2 is YYEKEE in the germline V gene (reference sequence). The CDR3 is CASSPAPYEQYF. For the CDR3, the DNA is TGTGCCAGCAGCCCAGCCCCCTACGAGCAGTACTTC.

V gene TRBV7-2 combines with J gene TRBJ2-4; TRBD2 agrees at 12 bases. From germline, CDR1 is SGHTA and CDR2 FQGNSA. Trimming at V came to 5 bases and at J to 15 bases, leaving 20 bases not matched to a gene. The CDR3 has 17 residues. The CDR3 here is CASSPYIGLAGGPVVYF. CDR3 DNA: TGTGCCAGCAGCCCATACATAGGTCTAGCGGGAGGGCCGGTTGTGTACTTC.

V and J are TRBV5-1 and TRBJ2-7; D perhaps matches TRBD2 (5 bases). CDR1 and CDR2 (germline): SGHRS, YFSETQ. The CDR3 sequence is 13 residues long. Between the trimmed V and J ends, which lost 4 bases and 3 bases, there was a span of 11 bases. The chain's CDR3 is CASSPGRGYEQYF. CDR3 bases: TGCGCCAGCAGCCCTGGACGGGGCTACGAGCAGTACTTC.

The J gene is TRBJ2-7, the V gene TRBV7-8; 7 bases agree with TRBD2. The CDR3 runs to 15 residues. CDR1 SGHVS and CDR2 FQNEAQ come from the germline V gene. The V segment lost 1 base and the J segment 3 bases; nucleotides outside the gene matches: 6. CDR3 loop: CASSLGVAGLYEQYF. The CDR3 nucleotides read TGTGCCAGCAGCTTAGGGGTAGCGGGCCTCTACGAGCAGTACTTC.

The chain has TRBV5-1 and TRBJ2-1; 14 bases fit TRBD2. The V gene's germline CDR1 is SGHRS and CDR2 YFSETQ. The V segment lost 3 bases and the J segment 5 bases; nucleotides outside the gene matches: 7. This CDR3 comprises 17 residues. DNA for the CDR3: TGCGCCAGCAGCTCCAAGACTAGCGGGAGGGCAGACAATGAGCAGTTCTTC. This sequence encodes CASSSKTSGRADNEQFF.

The rearrangement uses TRBV6-5 and TRBJ2-7, with D possibly being TRBD2 (6 bases). The CDR3 is 16 amino acids. CDR1 is MNHEY and CDR2 is SVGAGI in the germline V gene. V lost 2 bases to trimming and J lost 0 bases, with 14 bases between them. In DNA form, the CDR3 reads TGTGCCAGCAGTTACGGGGAGGCTAGCTCCTCCTACGAGCAGTACTTC. It is translated as CASSYGEASSSYEQYF.

The genes are TRBV5-1 and TRBJ2-2; either TRBD1 or TRBD2 may supply D (5 bases each). CDR1 and CDR2 (germline): SGHRS, YFSETQ. The CDR3 length is 15 residues. The V and J ends lost 1 base and 6 bases respectively, with 13 bases between them. The CDR3 DNA sequence: TGCGCCAGCAGCTTGTCATGGGGGTTCTCCGGGGAGCTGTTTTTT. Encoded protein: CASSLSWGFSGELFF.

Written as DNA, the CDR3 is TGCGCCAGCAGCTTACTACCGGGACAGCGGGGCTACGAGCAGTACTTC. This translates into CASSLLPGQRGYEQYF. V usage is TRBV5-1 and J usage is TRBJ2-7, with D possibly being TRBD1 or TRBD2 (7 bases each). The germline V gene has CDR1 SGHRS and CDR2 YFSETQ. The CDR3 totals 16 residues. Trimming left V 2 bases short and J 3 bases short, with 18 bases between.

This chain joins TRBV13 and TRBJ2-5; D possibly corresponds to TRBD2 (6 bases). The germline V gene has CDR1 PRHDT and CDR2 FYEKMQ (reference sequence). CDR3 length equals 17 residues. The V and J ends lost 3 bases and 1 base respectively, with 18 bases between them. This CDR3 is CASSLRVRTGLQETQYF. The CDR3 DNA reads as TGTGCCAGCAGCTTGCGTGTAAGGACGGGACTCCAAGAGACCCAGTACTTC.

V gene TRBV28 combines with J gene TRBJ1-1, with TRBD1 identical over 7 bases. V lost 8 bases and J lost 3; bases outside the gene matches: 6. The CDR3 covers 13 residues. Germline V gene data show CDR1 as MDHEN and CDR2 as SYDVKM. The CDR3 sequence: CASLDRVHTEAFF. The CDR3 region has the DNA TGTGCCAGCCTCGACAGGGTTCACACTGAAGCTTTCTTT.

The rearrangement links TRBV6-5 to TRBJ2-3, with 9 nucleotides matching TRBD2. This CDR3 contains 15 residues. Germline V gene lookup returns CDR1 MNHEY and CDR2 SVGAGI. V lost 6 bases to trimming and J lost 10 bases; unmatched junction nucleotides: 14. The CDR3 coding sequence is TGTGCCAGCAGACCCGGGACTAGCCCAGCCATCTCGCAGTATTTT. This encodes CASRPGTSPAISQYF.

The genes are TRBV29-1 and TRBJ2-7; 8 bases agree with TRBD2. CDR1 is SQVTM, CDR2 ANQGSEA, per germline. The junction had 6 bases not matched to a gene; V was cut back by 6 bases and J by 2 bases. This CDR3 contains 13 residues. CDR3: CSVVAGPPYEQYF. In DNA, the CDR3 is TGCAGCGTAGTAGCGGGGCCCCCCTACGAGCAGTACTTC.

The chain recombines TRBV5-6 with TRBJ2-7; D is perhaps TRBD2 (5 bases). Trimming pared 0 bases from V and 4 bases from J, leaving 17 bases between. Looked up from germline, CDR1 is SGHDT and CDR2 is YYEEEE. CDR3 length: 16 residues. The CDR3 sequence is CASSLGGNSPSYEQYF. The CDR3 bases are TGTGCCAGCAGCTTGGGAGGGAATAGCCCCTCATACGAGCAGTACTTC.

In its sample, this clone was seen once. The chain has TRBV29-1 and TRBJ2-3; TRBD1 or TRBD2 may be the D gene (5 bases each). The CDR3 totals 14 residues. Germline V CDR1 and CDR2: SQVTM, ANQGSEA. The V and J ends lost 7 bases and 0 bases respectively, with 14 bases between them. CDR3: CSANRDGSTDTQYF. CDR3 bases: TGCAGCGCTAACCGGGACGGCAGCACAGATACGCAGTATTTT.